Sequencing of this T cell receptor (beta chain) was carried out in a study of T cell responses to AZD1222 COVID-19 vaccine (dated by TCRdb to about 2021). Looking at the study overall: AZD1222 recipients given second doses at about 4 weeks or at about 12 weeks were pooled, since spike-specific TCR depth and breadth were not found to differ between the two schedules. A total of over 230 trial participants underwent TCR sequencing, of whom about 200 had received two doses of AZD1222 and 26 had received two doses of the MenACWY control vaccine. Trial participants were enrolled by age into subgroups of 18-55, 56-69 and 70-plus years, and about 150, 27 and 61 TCR-sequenced participants, respectively, were included in these subgroups. Beyond this particular receptor, the publication reports: Because no day 14 peak-response samples were available, the repertoires could be characterized only after the peak T cell response. Participants were mostly white British and included more females than males, and it was suggested by the authors that clonal diversity may have been underestimated. Conclusions about previously exposed vaccinees are limited because only a handful of AZD1222 recipients were SARS-CoV-2 seropositive at baseline. Vaccine-associated CD4 TCRs spanned the whole spike protein, with dominant responses in regions 160-218 and 743-854. Epitopes outside the regions mutated in the B.1.351 and B.1.1.7 variants were reportedly recognized by nearly half of the unique spike-specific TCRs. The 56-69-year group was small, and its depth increase did not reach significance, likely because of low power. A significant rise in spike-specific TCR breadth and depth was observed after two AZD1222 doses relative to day 0 and relative to MenACWY recipients.

This clone showed up just a few times. Its antigen remains undetermined. No base qualities exist here, and no much larger clone lies one base off it. Including the terminal cysteine and phenylalanine, the CDR3 comprises 13 residues. Solely the CDR3 DNA is kept, with 39 bases framed from the first base. V was cut back by 9 bases and J by 5 bases, leaving a gap of 17 bases between them. CDR1 and CDR2, per the germline V gene (reference sequence), are LNHDA and SQIVND. The time point label for this specimen denotes: baseline before first vaccination. Samples from vaccinated people were obtained from the UK trials COV001 and COV002, which included a single-blind randomized controlled phase 2/3 trial of AZD1222 (ChAdOx1 nCoV-19) in healthy adults. For TCRbeta chain sequencing, PBMC samples from trial participants were taken at day 0 and at day 28 after the second dose. The CDR3 regions of human TCRbeta chains were subjected to immunosequencing. Per the source publication's procedure: Repertoire TCRs were checked for matches against a reference library of SARS-CoV-2-specific TCRs that had been generated using the MIRA antigen-specificity platform. Breadth was defined as the fraction of unique TCRs that were SARS-CoV-2-associated, and depth was defined as the fraction of total T cells that were SARS-CoV-2-associated. Using the MIRA data, every spike-specific TCR was mapped to the spike region that the TCR reacted to and assigned to either a CD4 or a CD8 class. Log10-transformed breadth and depth values were compared by one-way ANOVA with Sidak's multiple comparisons tests. TCRdb mirrors the immuneACCESS table, restricted to in-frame sequences. Some clones are absent from its copies; in checked studies, under half trace to an unresolved V gene, and the reason for the others is unknown. The D gene and trimming were derived from the DNA, and the V and J assignments and clone size from that table. This sample is represented by roughly 150,000 clones; around nine tenths of them were singletons. The ten largest clonotypes hold 1.5% to 2% of the sample.

The chain couples TRBV19 to TRBJ2-7, and perhaps TRBD2 as D gene, on 5 matching bases. This sequence originates from an adult in good health. Specimen: peripheral blood, collected on day 0 of AZD1222 vaccination. The bases are TGTGCCAGCCAAAAGCCCCCCGGGAACGAGCAGTACTTC. It translates as CASQKPPGNEQYF.